This TCR beta chain was captured in a study of blood T cells in healthy people across ages. Combining a sample-barcoded 5' primer with a J-beta primer mix, a second PCR ran for roughly 7 to 12 cycles. TCRdb re-derived calls from the 5' RACE reads in MiXCR, one entry per CDR3 protein. This table holds about 400,000 distinct CDR3 sequences, roughly half found once. The TCR was taken from a man between 60 and 75 years old in good health. The sequenced sample consisted of blood.

CDR3 nucleotides: TGTGCCAGCAGCCCCCCTTTCTCCCCCTACGAGCAGTACTTC. Amino acid sequence: CASSPPFSPYEQYF. The rearrangement links TRBV7-2 to TRBJ2-7; no firm D call. V lost 5 bases to trimming and J lost 2 bases, with 13 bases between them. CDR3 length: 14 residues. Germline V CDR1 and CDR2: SGHTA, FQGNSA.